This T cell receptor beta chain derives from a study of technical replicates of blood from a handful of donors (dated by TCRdb to between 2016 and 2019). V loses 4 bases of germline sequence and J loses 0 bases, and the interval between the two ends is 14 bases. The germline V gene (reference sequence) specifies SGHNT as CDR1 and YYREEE as CDR2. The CDR3 measures 15 amino acids from cysteine to phenylalanine. CDR3 DNA is the only sequence kept; it has 45 bases, read in frame from the first base. As to this clone: What antigen it recognizes has not been identified. Base qualities were left out, and no much larger clone turns up one base away.

The receptor library was made with the immunoSEQ multiplex PCR assay. In its TCRdb copy, this immuneACCESS table keeps in-frame sequences only and misses some clones. Where compared with another copy, unresolved V genes explain less than half of these, and the others have no known cause. The sample records roughly 81,000 clones, about 97% of which are singletons. The ten most abundant clones make up 0.15% to 0.2% of the sample. Sequenced sample: T cells isolated from PBMCs. The TCR originated in a human donor in good health. The chain couples TRBV5-4 to TRBJ2-7; 6 matching bases give a weak D call of TRBD1. The nucleotides are TGTGCCAGCAGCCCAGGGGTTTCGGGCTCCTACGAGCAGTACTTC. The encoded protein is CASSPGVSGSYEQYF.